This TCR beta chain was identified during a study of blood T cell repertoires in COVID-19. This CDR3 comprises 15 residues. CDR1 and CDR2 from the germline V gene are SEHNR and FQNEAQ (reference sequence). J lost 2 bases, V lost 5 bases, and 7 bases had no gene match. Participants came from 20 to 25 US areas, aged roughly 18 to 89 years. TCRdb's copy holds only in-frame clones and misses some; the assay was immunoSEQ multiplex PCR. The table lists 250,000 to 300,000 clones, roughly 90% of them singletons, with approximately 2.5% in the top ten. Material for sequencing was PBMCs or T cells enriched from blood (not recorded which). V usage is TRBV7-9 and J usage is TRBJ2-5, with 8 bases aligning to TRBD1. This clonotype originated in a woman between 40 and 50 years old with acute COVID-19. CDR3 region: CASSPPDRGQETQYF. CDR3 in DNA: TGTGCCAGCAGCCCCCCCGACAGGGGACAAGAGACCCAGTACTTC.